This record concerns one TCR beta chain sequence. The target antigen is unknown. Ahead of sequencing, the ViraFEST assay grew antigen-specific CD4+ T cells using viral peptide pools. CD4+ T cell isolation took place after nine to eleven days of culture. Vaccine recipients, nucleocapsid antibody negative, had no prior SARS-CoV-2 infection. IL-2 medium was substituted for half the medium on days 3 and 7. The data were obtained in a study of vaccination effects on CD4 cells after COVID-19. Study-level results: The study had few convalescent patients and no early post-infection timepoints.

Measured with immunoSEQ multiplex PCR; TCRdb has only the in-frame clones, and not every one. Of about 23,000 clones listed, 60% to 70% are singletons. The TCR originated in a human donor who received a COVID-19 vaccine. The starting material was CD4+ T cells from PBMCs cultured with HCoV-NL63 spike peptides, obtained before COVID-19 vaccination.

This chain's CDR3 is CAWSLAGGNWQYF. The CDR3 coding sequence is TGTGCCTGGAGTCTAGCGGGGGGGAACTGGCAGTACTTC. The chain has TRBV30 and TRBJ2-7; 12 bases are a match to TRBD2. In germline, CDR1 is GTSNPN, CDR2 SVGIG (reference sequence). V was pared by 2 bases and J by 9 bases, with 5 bases of the junction left unmatched. The CDR3 runs 13 residues.